The 5 T cell receptor beta chains below were found in one sample sequenced in a study of blood T cell repertoires in COVID-19 (dated by TCRdb to the early 2020s). The library was prepared using the immunoSEQ multiplex PCR assay. TCRdb re-hosts the immuneACCESS table, in-frame sequences only. Its copies lack some clones; in the studies checked, an unresolved V gene accounts for under half of them, and the cause for the rest is not known. This sample gives 250,000 to 400,000 clones in total; roughly nine tenths of them show up just once. The ten top clones hold 4% to 6% of the sample. The sample taken for sequencing was PBMCs or T cells enriched from blood (not recorded which). The receptors shown here come from a man between 60 and 75 years old who had recovered from COVID-19.

The chain links TRBV2 to TRBJ1-4; 9 bases agree with TRBD1. The CDR3 loop spans 13 amino acids. J was trimmed by 8 bases and V by 6 bases; bases with no gene match: 4. Germline V gene sequence: CDR1 SNHLY, CDR2 FYNNEI. CDR3 nucleotides: TGTGCCAGCAGGGACAGGGGAAACGAAAAACTGTTTTTT. This encodes CASRDRGNEKLFF.

The J gene is TRBJ1-2, the V gene TRBV19, with D possibly being TRBD1 (5 bases). Germline lookup yields CDR1 LNHDA and CDR2 SQIVND (reference sequence). CDR3 length: 13 residues. Trimming removed 7 bases from V and 4 bases from J, with 13 bases in between. CDR3 in amino acids: CASNEGVPYGYTF. The CDR3 region has the DNA TGTGCCAGTAACGAAGGGGTCCCCTATGGCTACACCTTC.

The CDR3 protein is CASRWTSGRDNEQFF. CDR3 nucleotides: TGTGCCAGCAGATGGACTAGCGGGAGAGATAATGAGCAGTTCTTC. The chain is built from TRBV3-1 (or the pseudogene TRBV3-2) and TRBJ2-1, with 13 bases matching TRBD2. The CDR3 runs 15 residues. The V segment lost 6 bases and the J segment 7 bases; nucleotides outside the gene matches: 6. In germline, CDR1 is LGHDT, CDR2 YNNKEL (reference sequence).

This clone appeared a single time. The J gene is TRBJ2-7, the V gene TRBV2, with 9 bases matching TRBD2. The CDR3 has 15 amino acids. V gave up 5 bases and J gave up 2 bases; unmatched junction bases: 7. Per the germline V gene, CDR1 is SNHLY and CDR2 is FYNNEI. The CDR3 here is CASSTRLAATYEQYF. The CDR3 region has the DNA TGTGCCAGCAGTACCCGACTAGCGGCCACCTACGAGCAGTACTTC.

V usage is TRBV28 and J usage is TRBJ1-1; the D gene is possibly TRBD1 (5 bases). This CDR3 comprises 14 residues. From germline, CDR1 is MDHEN and CDR2 SYDVKM. V gave up 3 bases and J gave up 4 bases, with 12 bases separating them. CDR3 protein: CASSFQGTSTEAFF. The CDR3 coding sequence is TGTGCCAGCAGTTTCCAGGGTACAAGCACTGAAGCTTTCTTT.